This TCR beta chain was sequenced in a study of sequential checkpoint blockade in melanoma. Treatment defined: randomized to nivolumab then ipilimumab (arm A) or the reverse (arm B). Clones were sequenced by immunoSEQ multiplex PCR, and TCRdb holds only the in-frame ones, with some missing. The sample includes about 3,100 clones, approximately 20% seen only once; the top ten take 11%. This clone was observed a handful of times. The sequenced sample was tumor tissue (inferred from file names), obtained from a patient given nivolumab and ipilimumab in sequence. The clonotype comes from a human donor with melanoma.

The CDR3 spells CASSLEVGVRYGYTF. The CDR3 nucleotides read TGTGCCAGCAGCTTGGAGGTGGGGGTACGGTATGGCTACACCTTC. The V and J genes are TRBV7-6 and TRBJ1-2, with TRBD1 as a possible D gene (5 bases). This CDR3 is 15 amino acids long. The V gene's germline CDR1 is SGHVS and CDR2 FNYEAQ. V was clipped by 3 bases and J by 5 bases, with 16 bases between them.